The clone carrying this TCR beta chain appeared once. Looked up from germline, CDR1 is SGHTA and CDR2 is FQGNSA. V gave up 1 base and J gave up 0 bases, with 9 bases separating them. This CDR3 has 16 residues. Time point here: peripheral blood 6 weeks after treatment start. This sample stems from a study of PD-L1 blockade in urothelial cancer. Profiled with immunoSEQ multiplex PCR; TCRdb holds only in-frame clones, not every one. The table shows over 70,000 clones, with 83% occurring only once. The V and J genes are TRBV7-2 and TRBJ1-4; no clear D. The clonotype was recovered from a man between 65 and 85 years old with urothelial cancer. Specimen: PBMCs, collected around atezolizumab (anti-PD-L1) treatment. The CDR3 DNA follows: TGTGCCAGCAGCTTAGAACTACCTACAACTAATGAAAAACTGTTTTTT. Amino acid sequence: CASSLELPTTNEKLFF.